These T cell receptor beta chains were read from a single sample in a study of regulatory T cells in long-lasting Graves disease. A single record per CDR3 protein comes from TCRdb applying MiXCR to the multiplex PCR reads. The sample holds hundreds of thousands of distinct CDR3 sequences, approximately 22% seen once. The sequencing used peripheral blood mononuclear cells (PBMCs), collected when the disease was refractory, from a patient treated with antithyroid drugs. The receptors here all came from a female donor with Graves disease. Each CDR3 is given with its conserved first and last residue. D genes are given only for firm matches.

.,TRBV19,TRBJ1-2,CASSRSLALESYGYTF
.,TRBV3-1,TRBJ2-7,CASSQEGADEQYF
.,TRBV6-1,TRBJ1-1,CASLDPGQEAFF
.,TRBV5-5,TRBJ2-4,CASSPGPLQGLLLAKNIQYF
.,TRBV19,TRBJ1-1,CASSDRREMNTEAFF
TRBD1,TRBV19,TRBJ1-4,CASTISGSGQGNEKLFF
TRBD1,TRBV7-8,TRBJ2-7,CASSDGTGPYEQYF
.,TRBV13,TRBJ2-4,CASSLGTRSKNIQYF
.,TRBV5-4,TRBJ1-5,CASSLGGTGVDQPQHF
.,TRBV6-1,TRBJ2-7,CASKPHGKVNEQYF
TRBD1,TRBV30,TRBJ2-7,CAWSTGTGYEQYF
.,TRBV28,TRBJ2-7,CATKNQGSYEQYF
TRBD1,TRBV3-1,TRBJ1-1,CASSQVWTGAAFF
TRBD1,TRBV7-3,TRBJ2-2,CASSSGYRGPTNTGELFF
TRBD1,TRBV7-9,TRBJ2-7,CASSLIGTGPLQQYF
.,TRBV5-1,TRBJ1-2,CASSLNPDRGGYTF
TRBD2,TRBV12-3/TRBV12-4,TRBJ2-7,CASSRTSGGTPLGEQYF
.,TRBV9,TRBJ2-2,CASSNPNTGELFF
TRBD1,TRBV20-1,TRBJ1-1,CSAPRQGLGTEAFF
.,TRBV28,TRBJ2-5,CASSSRRVGETQYF
TRBD1,TRBV19,TRBJ2-1,CASSTSNRGDINEQFF
.,TRBV25-1,TRBJ2-5,CASSEGGRDQETQYF
TRBD2,TRBV6-9,TRBJ2-1,CASSYGGGRGHEQSF
.,TRBV7-2,TRBJ2-7,CASSLTSYYEQYF
.,TRBV7-6,TRBJ2-7,CASSLLWDSQPYEQYF
TRBD1,TRBV6-2/TRBV6-3,TRBJ1-2,CASSYRDSSGYTF
.,TRBV19,TRBJ1-1,CASSTPPGGTFF
.,TRBV5-1,TRBJ2-2,CASSSYIGYTGELFF
.,TRBV19,TRBJ2-3,CASSISGDTQYF
TRBD2,TRBV20-1,TRBJ2-5,CSAKLAVQETQYF
.,TRBV2,TRBJ1-5,CASMQGGNQPQHF
TRBD1,TRBV28,TRBJ1-1,CAIYRGDNTEAFF
TRBD1,TRBV20-1,TRBJ1-4,CSARAGGSYNYEKLFF
.,TRBV7-9,TRBJ1-2,CASSLAAGHRGSGYTF
.,TRBV19,TRBJ2-6,CASSIGRHNYSGANVLTF
.,TRBV20-1,TRBJ1-1,CSARKGTNTEAFF
.,TRBV4-3,TRBJ1-2,CASSQESGRLGYTF